This T cell receptor beta chain came from a study of cytomegalovirus exposure and HLA in healthy donors. This CDR3 is 14 amino acids long. Germline assignment: CDR1 SGHAT and CDR2 FQNNGV. The ends were cut back, 1 base at V and 4 bases at J, with 10 bases in the middle. The PCR ran on 60 Vbeta and 13 Jbeta primers. Original methodology: Unique TCR beta chains numbered approximately 80 million in a later analysis, with approximately 10 million shared. TCRdb keeps only in-frame clones here, not all; method: immunoSEQ multiplex PCR. For V, J and clone size, that table is used; D and trimming come from the DNA. The sample lists about 130,000 clones, around 82% occurring once.

Material for sequencing was PBMCs. This TCR was sampled from a man aged 45-60 years in good health and CMV-seronegative. The V and J genes are TRBV11-2 and TRBJ2-5; no definite D call. CDR3 sequence (DNA): TGTGCCAGCAGCTTAGCCAAAGGAGCAGAGACCCAGTACTTC. Residues: CASSLAKGAETQYF.